The present T cell receptor beta chain was sequenced within a study of blood T cell repertoires in COVID-19. Study in general: The origin of the acute and convalescent COVID-19 samples was the United States, Italy and Spain. T cells, B-cell-depleted T cells, or PBMCs supplied cDNA or gDNA.

The germline CDR1 and CDR2 sequences are SGHVS and FQNEAQ. V lost 2 bases to trimming and J lost 0 bases, with 10 bases between them. The CDR3 is 15 residues long. Per the authors' pipeline: Amplified reference gene primers provided the basis for estimating nucleated cell counts. Using immunoSEQ multiplex PCR, the repertoire was profiled, and TCRdb retains in-frame clones only, with some absent. V, J and clone size derive from that table, while D and trimming were established from the DNA sequence. Of some 38,000 clones in the sample, around 80% are singletons; the top ten hold 1.6%. Sequenced input: peripheral blood. The TCR comes from a man in his fifties or sixties with COVID-19, enrolled during active disease. This chain uses TRBV7-8 with TRBJ1-1; TRBD1 might be the D (5 bases). The CDR3 sequence: CASSLQGRMNTEAFF. DNA of the CDR3: TGTGCCAGCAGCTTACAGGGCAGAATGAACACTGAAGCTTTCTTT.